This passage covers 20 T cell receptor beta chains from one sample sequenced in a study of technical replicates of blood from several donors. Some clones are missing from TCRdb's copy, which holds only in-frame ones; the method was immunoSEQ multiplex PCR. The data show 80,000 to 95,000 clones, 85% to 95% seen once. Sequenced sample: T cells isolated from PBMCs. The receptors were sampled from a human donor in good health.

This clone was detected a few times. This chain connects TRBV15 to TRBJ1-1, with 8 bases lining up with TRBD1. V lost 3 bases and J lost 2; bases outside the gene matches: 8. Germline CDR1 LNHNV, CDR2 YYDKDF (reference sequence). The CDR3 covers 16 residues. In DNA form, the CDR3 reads TGTGCCACCAGCAGCTGGATAACAGGGGGTAACACTGAAGCTTTCTTT. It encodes CATSSWITGGNTEAFF.

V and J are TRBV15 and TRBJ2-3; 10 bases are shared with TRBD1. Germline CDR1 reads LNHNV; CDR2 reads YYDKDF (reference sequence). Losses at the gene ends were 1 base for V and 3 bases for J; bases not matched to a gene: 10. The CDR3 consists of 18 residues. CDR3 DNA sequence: TGTGCCACCAGCAGAGCCGAAGGGACAGGGGCTTTAACAGATACGCAGTATTTT. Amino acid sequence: CATSRAEGTGALTDTQYF.

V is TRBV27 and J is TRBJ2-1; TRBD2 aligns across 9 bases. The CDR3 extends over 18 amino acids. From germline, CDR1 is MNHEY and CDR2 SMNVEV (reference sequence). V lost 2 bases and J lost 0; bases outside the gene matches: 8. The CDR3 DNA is TGTGCCAGCAGTTTAAGGACTAGCGTCAAACTCTCCTACAATGAGCAGTTCTTC. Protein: CASSLRTSVKLSYNEQFF.

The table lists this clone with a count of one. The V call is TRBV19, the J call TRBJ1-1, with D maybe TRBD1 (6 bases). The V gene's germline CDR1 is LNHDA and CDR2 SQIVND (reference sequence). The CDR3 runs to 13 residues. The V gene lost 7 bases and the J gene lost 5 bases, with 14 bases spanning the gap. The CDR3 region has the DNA TGTGCCAGTATCATTCGAGGGGGAACTGAAGCTTTCTTT. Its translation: CASIIRGGTEAFF.

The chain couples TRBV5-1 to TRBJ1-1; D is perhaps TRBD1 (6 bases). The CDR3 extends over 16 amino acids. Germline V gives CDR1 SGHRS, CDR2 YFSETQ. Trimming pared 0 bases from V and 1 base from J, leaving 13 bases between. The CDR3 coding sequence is TGCGCCAGCAGCTTGGGTCGGGGGGCCACGAACACTGAAGCTTTCTTT. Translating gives CASSLGRGATNTEAFF.

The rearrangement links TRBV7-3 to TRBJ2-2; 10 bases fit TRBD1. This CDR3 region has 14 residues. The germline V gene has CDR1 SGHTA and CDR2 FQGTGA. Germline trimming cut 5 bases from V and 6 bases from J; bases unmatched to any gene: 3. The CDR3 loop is CASSAGTGAGELFF. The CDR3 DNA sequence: TGTGCCAGCAGCGCCGGGACAGGGGCCGGGGAGCTGTTTTTT. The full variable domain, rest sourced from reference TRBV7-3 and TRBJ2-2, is GAGVSQTPSNKVTEKGKYVELRCDPISGHTALYWYRQSLGQGPEFLIYFQGTGAADDSGLPNDRFFAVRPEGSVSTLKIQRTERGDSAVYLCASSAGTGAGELFFGEGSRLTVL.

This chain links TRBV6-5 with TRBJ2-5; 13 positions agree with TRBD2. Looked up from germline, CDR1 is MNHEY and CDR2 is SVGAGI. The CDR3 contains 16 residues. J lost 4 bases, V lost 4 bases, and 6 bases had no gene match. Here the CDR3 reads CASSSIRTSGRETQYF. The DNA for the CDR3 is TGTGCCAGCAGTTCAATTCGGACTAGCGGGAGAGAGACCCAGTACTTC.

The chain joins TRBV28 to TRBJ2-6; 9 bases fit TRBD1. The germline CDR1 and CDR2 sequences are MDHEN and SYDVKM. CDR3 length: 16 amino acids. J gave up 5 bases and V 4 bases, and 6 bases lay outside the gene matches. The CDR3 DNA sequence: TGTGCCAGCAGTTCTCCGGGACAGGGCTGGGCCAACGTCCTGACTTTC. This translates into CASSSPGQGWANVLTF.

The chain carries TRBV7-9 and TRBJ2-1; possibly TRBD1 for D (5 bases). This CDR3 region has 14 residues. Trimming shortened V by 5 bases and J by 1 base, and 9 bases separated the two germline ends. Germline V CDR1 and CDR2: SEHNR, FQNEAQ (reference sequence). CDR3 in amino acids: CASSPTASYNEQFF. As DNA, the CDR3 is TGTGCCAGCAGCCCGACAGCTTCCTACAATGAGCAGTTCTTC. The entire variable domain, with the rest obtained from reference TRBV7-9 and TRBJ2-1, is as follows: DTGVSQNPRHKITKRGQNVTFRCDPISEHNRLYWYRQTLGQGPEFLTYFQNEAQLEKSRLLSDRFSAERPKGSFSTLEIQRTEQGDSAMYLCASSPTASYNEQFFGPGTRLTVL.

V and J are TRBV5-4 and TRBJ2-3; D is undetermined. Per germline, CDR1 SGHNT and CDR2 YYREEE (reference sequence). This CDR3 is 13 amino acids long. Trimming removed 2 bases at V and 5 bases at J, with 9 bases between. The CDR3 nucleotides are TGTGCCAGCAGCTTAGACACCGGAGATACGCAGTATTTT. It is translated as CASSLDTGDTQYF.

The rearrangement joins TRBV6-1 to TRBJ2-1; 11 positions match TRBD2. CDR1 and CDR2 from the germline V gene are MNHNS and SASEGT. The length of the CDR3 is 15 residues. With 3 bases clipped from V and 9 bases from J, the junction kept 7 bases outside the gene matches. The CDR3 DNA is TGTGCCAGCAGTGACGGTAGCGGGGGGGCCGGTGAGCAGTTCTTC. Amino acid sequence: CASSDGSGGAGEQFF.

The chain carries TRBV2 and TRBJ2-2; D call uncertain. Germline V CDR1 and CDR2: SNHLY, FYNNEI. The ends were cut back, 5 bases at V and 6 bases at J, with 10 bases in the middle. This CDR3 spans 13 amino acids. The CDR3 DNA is TGTGCCAGCAGTCTAGTTGGTGCCGGGGAGCTGTTTTTT. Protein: CASSLVGAGELFF.

The DNA for the CDR3 is TGTGCCAGTAGCGCTGCTACGAACACTGAAGCTTTCTTT. It specifies CASSAATNTEAFF. The rearrangement links TRBV19 to TRBJ1-1; D is uncertain. From germline, CDR1 is LNHDA and CDR2 SQIVND (reference sequence). The ends were cut back, 6 bases at V and 1 base at J, with 9 bases in the middle. This CDR3 has 13 residues.

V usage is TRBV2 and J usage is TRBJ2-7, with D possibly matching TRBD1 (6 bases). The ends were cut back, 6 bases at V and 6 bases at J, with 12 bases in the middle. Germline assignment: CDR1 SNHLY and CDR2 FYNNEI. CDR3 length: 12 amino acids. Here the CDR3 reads CASRGGAVEQYF. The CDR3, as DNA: TGTGCCAGCAGAGGGGGAGCCGTCGAGCAGTACTTC.

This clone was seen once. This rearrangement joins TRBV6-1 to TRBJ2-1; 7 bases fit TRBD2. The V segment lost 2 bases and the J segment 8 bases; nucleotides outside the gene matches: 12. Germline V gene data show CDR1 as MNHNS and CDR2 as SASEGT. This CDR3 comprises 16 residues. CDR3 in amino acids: CASSESLADSRDEQFF. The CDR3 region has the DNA TGTGCCAGCAGTGAATCCCTAGCGGACTCTCGGGATGAGCAGTTCTTC.

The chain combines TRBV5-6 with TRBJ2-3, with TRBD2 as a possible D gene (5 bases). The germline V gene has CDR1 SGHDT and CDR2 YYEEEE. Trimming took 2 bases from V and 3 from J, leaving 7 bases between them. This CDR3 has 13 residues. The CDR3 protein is CASSFGETDTQYF. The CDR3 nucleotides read TGTGCCAGCAGCTTCGGGGAGACAGATACGCAGTATTTT.

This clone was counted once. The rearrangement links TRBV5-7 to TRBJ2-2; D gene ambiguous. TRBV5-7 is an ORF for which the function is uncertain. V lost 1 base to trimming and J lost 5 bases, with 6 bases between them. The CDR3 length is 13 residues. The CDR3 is CASSLQTTGELFF. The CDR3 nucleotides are TGTGCCAGCAGCTTGCAGACAACCGGGGAGCTGTTTTTT.

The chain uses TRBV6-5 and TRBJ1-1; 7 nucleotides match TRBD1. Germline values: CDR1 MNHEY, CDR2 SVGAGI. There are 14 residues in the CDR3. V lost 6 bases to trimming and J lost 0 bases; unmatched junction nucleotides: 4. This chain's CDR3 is CASRKQGLNTEAFF. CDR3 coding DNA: TGTGCCAGCAGAAAACAGGGGCTGAACACTGAAGCTTTCTTT.

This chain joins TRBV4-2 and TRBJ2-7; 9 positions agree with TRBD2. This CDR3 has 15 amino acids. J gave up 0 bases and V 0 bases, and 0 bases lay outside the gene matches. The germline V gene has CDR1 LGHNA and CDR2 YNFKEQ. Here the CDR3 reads CASSQDSGGSYEQYF. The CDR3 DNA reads TGTGCCAGCAGCCAAGATAGCGGGGGCTCCTACGAGCAGTACTTC.

CDR3 residues: CASSQGQVGNEKLFF. The CDR3 coding sequence is TGCGCCAGCAGCCAAGGACAGGTGGGAAATGAAAAACTGTTTTTT. The V call is TRBV5-1, the J call TRBJ1-4; TRBD1 agrees at 7 bases. V shed 4 bases and J 5 bases; nucleotides not matched to a gene: 8. In germline, CDR1 is SGHRS, CDR2 YFSETQ. The CDR3 totals 15 residues.